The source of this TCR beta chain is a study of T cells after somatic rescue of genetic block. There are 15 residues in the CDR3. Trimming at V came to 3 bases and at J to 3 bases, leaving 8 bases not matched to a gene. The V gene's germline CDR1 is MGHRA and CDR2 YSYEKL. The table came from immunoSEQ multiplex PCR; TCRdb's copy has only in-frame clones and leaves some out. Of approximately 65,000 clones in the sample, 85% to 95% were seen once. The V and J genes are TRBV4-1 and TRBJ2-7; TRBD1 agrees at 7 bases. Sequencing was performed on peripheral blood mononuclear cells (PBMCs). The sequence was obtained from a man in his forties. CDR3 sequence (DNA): TGCGCCAGCAGCCAGGGCCCAGACAGGGTCTACGAGCAGTACTTC. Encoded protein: CASSQGPDRVYEQYF.